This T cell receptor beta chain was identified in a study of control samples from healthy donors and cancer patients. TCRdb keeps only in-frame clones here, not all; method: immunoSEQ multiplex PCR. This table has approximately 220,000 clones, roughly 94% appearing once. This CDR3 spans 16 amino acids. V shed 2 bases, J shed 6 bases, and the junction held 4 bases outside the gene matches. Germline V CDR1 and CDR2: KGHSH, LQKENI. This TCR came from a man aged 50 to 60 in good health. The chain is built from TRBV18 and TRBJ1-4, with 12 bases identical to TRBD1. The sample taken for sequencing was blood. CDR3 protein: CASSPGTGGQDEKLFF. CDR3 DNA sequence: TGTGCCAGCTCACCAGGGACAGGGGGCCAGGATGAAAAACTGTTTTTT.